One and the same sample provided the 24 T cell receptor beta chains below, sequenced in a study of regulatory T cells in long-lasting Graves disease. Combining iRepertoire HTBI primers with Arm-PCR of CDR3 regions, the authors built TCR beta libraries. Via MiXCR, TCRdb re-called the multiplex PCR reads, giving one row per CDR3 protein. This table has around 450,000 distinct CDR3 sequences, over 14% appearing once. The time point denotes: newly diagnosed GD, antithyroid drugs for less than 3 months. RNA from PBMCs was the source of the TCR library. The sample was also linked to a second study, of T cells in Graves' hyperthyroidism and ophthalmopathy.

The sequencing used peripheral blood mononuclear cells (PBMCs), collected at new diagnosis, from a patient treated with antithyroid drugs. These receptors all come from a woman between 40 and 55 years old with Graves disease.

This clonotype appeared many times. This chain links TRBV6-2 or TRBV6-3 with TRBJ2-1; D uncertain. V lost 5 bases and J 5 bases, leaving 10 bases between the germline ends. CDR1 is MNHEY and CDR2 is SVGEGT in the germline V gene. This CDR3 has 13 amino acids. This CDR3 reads CASSPSDNNEQFF. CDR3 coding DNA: TGTGCCAGCAGTCCCTCCGACAACAATGAGCAGTTCTTC.

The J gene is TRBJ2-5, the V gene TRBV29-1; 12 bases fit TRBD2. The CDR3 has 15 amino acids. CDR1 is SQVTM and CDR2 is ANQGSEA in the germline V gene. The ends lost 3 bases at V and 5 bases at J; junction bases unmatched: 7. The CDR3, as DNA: TGCAGCGTTGAGAGGCTAGCGGGAGGGCGGGAGACCCAGTACTTC. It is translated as CSVERLAGGRETQYF.

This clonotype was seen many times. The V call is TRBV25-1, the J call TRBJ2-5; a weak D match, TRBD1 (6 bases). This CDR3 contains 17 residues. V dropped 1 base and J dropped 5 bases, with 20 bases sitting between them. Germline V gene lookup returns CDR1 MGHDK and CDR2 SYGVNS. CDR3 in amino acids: CASSEFVGAFEYETQYF. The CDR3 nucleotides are TGTGCCAGCAGTGAATTTGTGGGGGCATTTGAGTACGAGACCCAGTACTTC.

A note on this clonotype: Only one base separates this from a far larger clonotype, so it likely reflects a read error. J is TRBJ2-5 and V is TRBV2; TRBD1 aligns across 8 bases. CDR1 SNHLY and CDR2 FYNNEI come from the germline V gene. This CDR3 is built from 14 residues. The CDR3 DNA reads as TGTACCAGCAGTTCCGACAGGGGCCAAGAGACCCAGTACTTC. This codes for CTSSSDRGQETQYF.

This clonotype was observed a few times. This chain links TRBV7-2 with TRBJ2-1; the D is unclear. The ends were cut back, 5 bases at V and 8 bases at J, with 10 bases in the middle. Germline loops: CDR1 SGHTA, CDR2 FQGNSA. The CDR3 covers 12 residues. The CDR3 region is CASSDLWDEQFF. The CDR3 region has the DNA TGTGCCAGCAGCGATCTGTGGGATGAGCAGTTCTTC. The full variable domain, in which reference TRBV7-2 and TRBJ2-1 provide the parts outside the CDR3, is GAGVSQSPSNKVTEKGKDVELRCDPISGHTALYWYRQSLGQGLEFLIYFQGNSAPDKSGLPSDRFSAERTGGSVSTLTIQRTQQEDSAVYLCASSDLWDEQFFGPGTRLTVL.

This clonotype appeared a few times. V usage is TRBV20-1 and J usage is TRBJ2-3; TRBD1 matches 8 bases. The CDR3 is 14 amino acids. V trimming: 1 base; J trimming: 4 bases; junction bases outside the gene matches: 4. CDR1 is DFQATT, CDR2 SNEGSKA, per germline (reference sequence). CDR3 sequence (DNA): TGCAGTGCTAGAGGGCAGGGGGCCTCAGATACGCAGTATTTT. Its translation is CSARGQGASDTQYF.

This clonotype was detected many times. In DNA form, the CDR3 reads TGTGCCAGCAGCCCCAGCGCCTTCACAGATACGCAGTATTTT. Protein sequence: CASSPSAFTDTQYF. The chain uses TRBV4-2 and TRBJ2-3, with D unresolved. The CDR3 has 14 residues. CDR1 and CDR2 (germline): LGHNA, YNFKEQ. Deletions cut 4 bases from V and 2 bases from J, with 10 bases between.

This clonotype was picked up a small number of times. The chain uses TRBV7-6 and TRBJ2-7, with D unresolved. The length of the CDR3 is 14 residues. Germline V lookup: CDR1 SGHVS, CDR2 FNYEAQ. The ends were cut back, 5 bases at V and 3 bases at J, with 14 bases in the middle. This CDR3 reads CASSLTPSNYEQYF. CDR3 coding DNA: TGTGCCAGCAGCCTTACTCCGTCCAACTACGAGCAGTACTTC.

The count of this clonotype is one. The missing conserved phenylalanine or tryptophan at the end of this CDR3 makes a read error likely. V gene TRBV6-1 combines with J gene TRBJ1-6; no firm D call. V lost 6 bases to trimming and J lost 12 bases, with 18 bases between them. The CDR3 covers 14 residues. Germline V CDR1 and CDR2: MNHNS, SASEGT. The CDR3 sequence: CASRVGPGLGPLHL. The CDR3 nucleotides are TGTGCCAGCAGAGTGGGCCCGGGCCTTGGACCCCTCCACCTT.

CDR3 nucleotide sequence: TGTGCCTGGAGGGCACCAGGACAGGGGGGAGGCTACACCTTC. It specifies CAWRAPGQGGGYTF. This chain links TRBV30 with TRBJ1-2, with 10 bases lining up with TRBD1. From germline, CDR1 is GTSNPN and CDR2 SVGIG (reference sequence). The CDR3 totals 14 residues. After removal of 3 bases from V and 8 bases from J, the junction contained 9 bases not matched to a gene.

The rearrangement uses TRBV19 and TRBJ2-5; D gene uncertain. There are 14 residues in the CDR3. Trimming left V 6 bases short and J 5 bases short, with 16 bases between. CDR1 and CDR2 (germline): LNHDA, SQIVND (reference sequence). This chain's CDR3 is CASSSRAGLETQYF. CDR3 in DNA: TGTGCCAGTAGCTCTAGGGCCGGGTTGGAGACCCAGTACTTC.

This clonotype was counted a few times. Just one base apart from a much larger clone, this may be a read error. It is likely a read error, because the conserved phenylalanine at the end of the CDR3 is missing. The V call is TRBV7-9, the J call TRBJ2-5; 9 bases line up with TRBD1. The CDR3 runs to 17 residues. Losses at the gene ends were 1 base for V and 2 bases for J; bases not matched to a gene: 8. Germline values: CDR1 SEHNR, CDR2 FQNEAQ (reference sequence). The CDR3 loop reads CASSLGFWDRDQETQYL. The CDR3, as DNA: TGTGCCAGCAGCTTAGGATTTTGGGACAGGGATCAAGAGACCCAGTACTTG.

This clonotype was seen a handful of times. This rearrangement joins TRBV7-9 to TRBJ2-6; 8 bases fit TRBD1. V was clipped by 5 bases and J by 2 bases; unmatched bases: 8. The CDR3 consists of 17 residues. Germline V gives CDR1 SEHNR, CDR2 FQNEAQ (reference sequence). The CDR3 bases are TGTGCCAGCAGCCCCTGGACAGGGACCGCTGGGGCCAACGTCCTGACTTTC. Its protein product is CASSPWTGTAGANVLTF. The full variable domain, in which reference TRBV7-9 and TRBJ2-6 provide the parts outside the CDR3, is DTGVSQNPRHKITKRGQNVTFRCDPISEHNRLYWYRQTLGQGPEFLTYFQNEAQLEKSRLLSDRFSAERPKGSFSTLEIQRTEQGDSAMYLCASSPWTGTAGANVLTFGAGSRLTVL.

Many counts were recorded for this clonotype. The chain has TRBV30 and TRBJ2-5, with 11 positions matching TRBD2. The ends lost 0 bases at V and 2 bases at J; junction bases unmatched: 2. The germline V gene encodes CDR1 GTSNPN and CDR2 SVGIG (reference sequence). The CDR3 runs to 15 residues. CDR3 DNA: TGTGCCTGGAGTGTGTGGACTAGCGGGCAAGAGACCCAGTACTTC. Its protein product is CAWSVWTSGQETQYF.

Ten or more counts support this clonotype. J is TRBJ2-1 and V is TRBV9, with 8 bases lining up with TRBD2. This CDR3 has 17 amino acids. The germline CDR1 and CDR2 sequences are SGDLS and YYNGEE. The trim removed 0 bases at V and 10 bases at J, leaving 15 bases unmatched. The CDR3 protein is CASSVVVSGAGEGEQFF. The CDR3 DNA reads TGTGCCAGCAGCGTAGTGGTCAGTGGAGCGGGAGAGGGAGAGCAGTTCTTC.

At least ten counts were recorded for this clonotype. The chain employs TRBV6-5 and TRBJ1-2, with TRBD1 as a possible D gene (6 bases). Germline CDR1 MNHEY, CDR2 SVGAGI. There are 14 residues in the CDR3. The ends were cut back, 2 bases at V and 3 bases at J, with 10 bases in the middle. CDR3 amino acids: CASSYGPGDYGYTF. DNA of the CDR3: TGTGCCAGCAGTTACGGTCCAGGGGACTATGGCTACACCTTC.

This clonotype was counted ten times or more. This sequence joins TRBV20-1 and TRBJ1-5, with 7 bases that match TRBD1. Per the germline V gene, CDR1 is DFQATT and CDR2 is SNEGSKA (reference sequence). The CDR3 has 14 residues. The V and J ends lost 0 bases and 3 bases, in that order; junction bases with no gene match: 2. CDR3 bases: TGCAGTGCTAGAGACGGGACAGACAATCAGCCCCAGCATTTT. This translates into CSARDGTDNQPQHF.

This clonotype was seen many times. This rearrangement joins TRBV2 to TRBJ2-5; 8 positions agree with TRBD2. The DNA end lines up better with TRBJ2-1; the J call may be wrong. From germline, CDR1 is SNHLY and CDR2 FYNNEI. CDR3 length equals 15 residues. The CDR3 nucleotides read TGTGCCAGCAGTAAGGGACTAGGCAACCAGGATGAGCAGTTCTTC. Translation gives CASSKGLGNQDEQFF.

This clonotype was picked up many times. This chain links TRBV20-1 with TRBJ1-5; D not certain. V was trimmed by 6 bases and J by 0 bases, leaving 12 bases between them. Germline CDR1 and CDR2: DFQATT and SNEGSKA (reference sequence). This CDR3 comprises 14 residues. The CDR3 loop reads CSAALGYSNQPQHF. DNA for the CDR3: TGCAGTGCCGCCCTGGGGTATAGCAATCAGCCCCAGCATTTT.

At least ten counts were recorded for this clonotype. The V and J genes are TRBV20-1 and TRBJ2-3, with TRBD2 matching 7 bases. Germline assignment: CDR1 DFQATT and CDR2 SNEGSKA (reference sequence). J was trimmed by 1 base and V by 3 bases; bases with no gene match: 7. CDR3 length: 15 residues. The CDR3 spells CSASRGLAGTDTQYF. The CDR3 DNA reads TGCAGTGCTAGCCGCGGGCTAGCGGGCACAGATACGCAGTATTTT.

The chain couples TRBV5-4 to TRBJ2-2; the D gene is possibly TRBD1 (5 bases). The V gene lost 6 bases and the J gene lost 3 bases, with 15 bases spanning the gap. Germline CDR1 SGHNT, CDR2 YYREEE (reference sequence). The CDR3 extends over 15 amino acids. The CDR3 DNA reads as TGTGCCAGCACCCCGCAGGGTGGGGACACCGGGGAGCTGTTTTTT. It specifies CASTPQGGDTGELFF. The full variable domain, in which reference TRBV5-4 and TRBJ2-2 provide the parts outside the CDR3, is ETGVTQSPTHLIKTRGQQVTLRCSSQSGHNTVSWYQQALGQGPQFIFQYYREEENGRGNFPPRFSGLQFPNYSSELNVNALELDDSALYLCASTPQGGDTGELFFGEGSRLTVL.

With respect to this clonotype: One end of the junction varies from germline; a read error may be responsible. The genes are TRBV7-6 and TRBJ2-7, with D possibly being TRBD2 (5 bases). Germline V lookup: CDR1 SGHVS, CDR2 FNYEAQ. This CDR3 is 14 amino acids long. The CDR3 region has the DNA TGCGCCAGCAGCCAAGATAGGCTAGCCCACGAGCAGTACTTC. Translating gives CASSQDRLAHEQYF.

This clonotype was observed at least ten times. The CDR3 region is CASSQEVLIAKNIQYF. Written as DNA, the CDR3 is TGTGCCAGCAGCCAGGAGGTACTCATAGCCAAAAACATTCAGTACTTC. The V and J genes are TRBV2 and TRBJ2-4; possibly TRBD2 for D (5 bases). From germline, CDR1 is SNHLY and CDR2 FYNNEI. Deletions cut 6 bases from V and 0 bases from J, with 15 bases between. The CDR3 length is 16 residues.

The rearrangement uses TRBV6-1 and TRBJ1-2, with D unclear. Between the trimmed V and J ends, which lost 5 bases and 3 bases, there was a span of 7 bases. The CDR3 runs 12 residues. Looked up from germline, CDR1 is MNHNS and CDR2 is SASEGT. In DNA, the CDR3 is TGTGCCAGCAGTCGGACGGACTATGGCTACACCTTC. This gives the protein CASSRTDYGYTF.